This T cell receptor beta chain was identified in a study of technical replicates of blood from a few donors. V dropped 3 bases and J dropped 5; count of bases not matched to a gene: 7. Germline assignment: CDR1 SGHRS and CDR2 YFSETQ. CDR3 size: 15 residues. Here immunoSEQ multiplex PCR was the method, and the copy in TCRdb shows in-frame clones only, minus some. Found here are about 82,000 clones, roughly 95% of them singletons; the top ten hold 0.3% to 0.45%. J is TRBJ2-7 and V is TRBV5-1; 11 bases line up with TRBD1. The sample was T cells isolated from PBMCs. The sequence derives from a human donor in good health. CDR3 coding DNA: TGCGCCAGCAGCTCAACCGGGACAGGGGGGCACGAGCAGTACTTC. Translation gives CASSSTGTGGHEQYF.